One sample yielded the 4 T cell receptor beta chains listed below, sequenced in a study of T cell responses to AZD1222 COVID-19 vaccine. TCRdb keeps only in-frame clones here, not all; method: immunoSEQ multiplex PCR. The data contain around 88,000 clones, roughly 86% of them seen just once; the ten biggest clones take up about 2.8%. The sample was peripheral blood, taken on day 0 of MenACWY control vaccination. The receptors derive from an adult in good health.

The sample holds a few counts of this clone. J is TRBJ1-2 and V is TRBV6-2 or TRBV6-3, with D perhaps TRBD1 (5 bases). CDR3 size: 14 residues. The V gene's germline CDR1 is MNHEY and CDR2 SVGEGT. Trimming took 0 bases from V and 8 from J, leaving 13 bases between them. The CDR3 spells CASSYSRDQEGYTF. CDR3 in DNA: TGTGCCAGCAGTTACTCGAGGGACCAGGAGGGCTACACCTTC.

The chain joins TRBV5-5 to TRBJ2-7; D is undetermined. V was shortened by 0 bases and J by 3 bases, with 7 bases between the two germline ends. CDR3 size: 13 residues. Germline values: CDR1 SGHKS, CDR2 YYEKEE (reference sequence). CDR3 protein: CASSLAVHYEQYF. As DNA, the CDR3 is TGTGCCAGCAGCTTGGCCGTGCACTACGAGCAGTACTTC.

The rearrangement links TRBV24-1 to TRBJ1-2; 10 bases are a match to TRBD1. The ends lost 8 bases at V and 6 bases at J; junction bases unmatched: 14. This CDR3 is 16 amino acids long. The germline V gene encodes CDR1 KGHDR and CDR2 SFDVKD. In DNA, the CDR3 is TGTGCCACCACCACTAAGGTAGACAGGGGGCGGGATGGCTACACCTTC. It translates to CATTTKVDRGRDGYTF.

The chain recombines TRBV7-4 with TRBJ1-5; 7 nucleotides line up with TRBD1. J gave up 1 base and V 4 bases, and 13 bases lay outside the gene matches. The CDR3 runs 18 residues. In germline, CDR1 is SGHVT, CDR2 SQSDAQ. In nucleotides, the CDR3 is TGTGCCAGCAGCTGGAATTGGGACAGAGTTTACAGCAATCAGCCCCAGCATTTT. Translated: CASSWNWDRVYSNQPQHF. The full variable domain, rest sourced from reference TRBV7-4 and TRBJ1-5, is GAGVSQSPRYKVAKRGRDVALRCDSISGHVTLYWYRQTLGQGSEVLTYSQSDAQRDKSGRPSGRFSAERPERSVSTLKIQRTEQGDSAVYLCASSWNWDRVYSNQPQHFGDGTRLSIL.